These 19 T cell receptor beta chains came from one sample sequenced in a study of shared T cell receptors in the human thymus (dated by TCRdb to the early 2020s). Libraries were constructed by the immunoSEQ multiplex PCR assay. Held by TCRdb, this immuneACCESS table contains in-frame sequences only and omits some clones. Under half of the omission traces to an unresolved V gene where checked; the cause of the rest is unknown. Within this sample are hundreds of thousands of clones, with 95% of them counted one time only. 0.02% of the sample is in the top ten clones. The sequencing sample was made of thymocytes. Receptors originate from a human donor.

The J gene is TRBJ2-1, the V gene TRBV19, with 8 bases identical to TRBD2. After removal of 3 bases from V and 4 bases from J, the junction contained 8 bases not matched to a gene. The CDR3 length is 16 residues. Per germline, CDR1 LNHDA and CDR2 SQIVND (reference sequence). This chain's CDR3 is CASSMVAGTAYNEQFF. The DNA for the CDR3 is TGTGCCAGTAGTATGGTAGCGGGAACGGCGTACAATGAGCAGTTCTTC.

This chain connects TRBV7-3 to TRBJ2-1, with TRBD2 identical over 12 bases. The V segment lost 4 bases and the J segment 6 bases; nucleotides outside the gene matches: 7. The CDR3 runs to 16 residues. Looked up from germline, CDR1 is SGHTA and CDR2 is FQGTGA. The CDR3, as DNA: TGTGCCAGCAGCTCCCGACTAGCGGGAGATGTCAATGAGCAGTTCTTC. It yields the protein CASSSRLAGDVNEQFF.

The V call is TRBV6-1, the J call TRBJ1-3, with D maybe TRBD1 (5 bases). This CDR3 has 14 residues. V lost 6 bases, J lost 0 bases, and 9 bases lay in between. CDR1 MNHNS and CDR2 SASEGT come from the germline V gene. For the CDR3, the DNA is TGTGCCAGCAGCGGGGGAGCCTCTGGAAACACCATATATTTT. Translated: CASSGGASGNTIYF.

This chain joins TRBV28 and TRBJ1-5; 8 nucleotides match TRBD1. CDR3 length: 15 amino acids. V shed 4 bases, J shed 7 bases, and the junction held 9 bases outside the gene matches. Germline V lookup: CDR1 MDHEN, CDR2 SYDVKM. CDR3 sequence: CASSSRTGIIQPQHF. In DNA form, the CDR3 reads TGTGCCAGCAGTTCACGGACAGGGATCATCCAGCCCCAGCATTTT.

V is TRBV7-9 and J is TRBJ2-7; no definite D call. The CDR3 sequence is 13 residues long. Trimming took 1 base from V and 3 from J, leaving 7 bases between them. In germline, CDR1 is SEHNR, CDR2 FQNEAQ (reference sequence). In DNA, the CDR3 is TGTGCCAGCAGCTTAGGTCAGGACTACGAGCAGTACTTC. It translates to CASSLGQDYEQYF.

The J gene is TRBJ1-1, the V gene TRBV5-6; 7 bases fit TRBD1. J gave up 4 bases and V 4 bases, and 10 bases lay outside the gene matches. This CDR3 is 15 amino acids long. The germline CDR1 and CDR2 sequences are SGHDT and YYEEEE. The CDR3 spells CASSPTDRVGTEAFF. The DNA of the CDR3 is TGTGCCAGCAGCCCGACCGACAGGGTGGGCACTGAAGCTTTCTTT.

The CDR3 reads CASSPRDRSSYEQYF. CDR3 DNA sequence: TGTGCCAGCAGCCCCCGAGACAGGTCATCCTACGAGCAGTACTTC. V and J are TRBV7-9 and TRBJ2-7; weak D call: TRBD1 (6 bases). V was clipped by 5 bases and J by 1 base, with 15 bases between them. This CDR3 spans 15 amino acids. The germline CDR1 and CDR2 sequences are SEHNR and FQNEAQ (reference sequence).

CDR3 region: CASSPVGPDENYGYTF. DNA of the CDR3: TGTGCCAGCAGCCCCGTCGGGCCGGATGAAAACTATGGCTACACCTTC. This rearrangement joins TRBV7-9 to TRBJ1-2; D gene unclear. Between the trimmed V and J ends, which lost 5 bases and 2 bases, there was a span of 18 bases. This CDR3 region has 16 residues. Germline V gives CDR1 SEHNR, CDR2 FQNEAQ (reference sequence).

This chain connects TRBV30 to TRBJ2-5; D gene uncertain. CDR3 length: 10 amino acids. Germline V lookup: CDR1 GTSNPN, CDR2 SVGIG (reference sequence). Trimming left V 2 bases short and J 5 bases short, with 3 bases between. The CDR3 spells CAWSMETQYF. The CDR3 DNA follows: TGTGCCTGGAGTATGGAGACCCAGTACTTC.

The J gene is TRBJ2-5, the V gene TRBV5-8; TRBD2 is a possible D gene (6 bases). Germline-derived CDR1 and CDR2 are SGHTS and YDEGEE. The CDR3 extends over 16 amino acids. V lost 6 bases and J lost 5, with 23 bases in between. For the CDR3, the DNA is TGTGCCAGCACCCCCCAAGTGGAGGGGTCCTGCGAGACCCAGTACTTC. It specifies CASTPQVEGSCETQYF.

V and J are TRBV30 and TRBJ2-5; 11 bases line up with TRBD2. The end of the DNA is better explained by TRBJ2-7, so the J call may be wrong. The CDR3 contains 15 residues. The germline V gene has CDR1 GTSNPN and CDR2 SVGIG (reference sequence). The CDR3 region has the DNA TGTGCCTGGAGGCGACTAGCGGGGACATCATACGAGCAGTACTTC. Protein: CAWRRLAGTSYEQYF.

The chain joins TRBV28 to TRBJ2-1, with a possible D match to TRBD2 (5 bases). V was cut by 6 bases and J by 10 bases, with 13 bases left in between. This CDR3 region has 12 residues. Germline loops: CDR1 MDHEN, CDR2 SYDVKM. CDR3 sequence (DNA): TGTGCCAGCAGCCTGACTACTCGCGAGCAGTTCTTC. Translated: CASSLTTREQFF.

The V gene is TRBV5-4, the J gene TRBJ1-2; TRBD1 aligns across 7 bases. J was trimmed by 4 bases and V by 2 bases; bases with no gene match: 5. Germline V gene lookup returns CDR1 SGHNT and CDR2 YYREEE (reference sequence). The CDR3 runs 14 residues. The CDR3 region has the DNA TGTGCCAGCAGCTTTACAGGGGAATTCTATGGCTACACCTTC. Translated: CASSFTGEFYGYTF.

The chain recombines TRBV6-1 with TRBJ2-1; 9 positions match TRBD2. The CDR3 is made up of 18 amino acids. With 0 bases clipped from V and 9 bases from J, the junction kept 15 bases outside the gene matches. In germline, CDR1 is MNHNS, CDR2 SASEGT. The CDR3 protein is CASSEADSPRGGRGEQFF. In DNA form, the CDR3 reads TGTGCCAGCAGTGAAGCGGATTCCCCTCGGGGCGGGAGGGGTGAGCAGTTCTTC.

J is TRBJ2-7 and V is TRBV6-4; no clear D gene. The V gene's germline CDR1 is MRHNA and CDR2 SNTAGT. The CDR3 runs 13 residues. V was trimmed by 5 bases and J by 7 bases, leaving 15 bases between them. This CDR3 is CASSLTPSDEQYF. CDR3 nucleotides: TGTGCCAGCAGTCTAACACCCTCTGATGAGCAGTACTTC.

The V call is TRBV7-8, the J call TRBJ1-2; 8 nucleotides line up with TRBD1. CDR3 length: 15 residues. The junction had 7 bases not matched to a gene; V was cut back by 5 bases and J by 2 bases. Germline CDR1 is SGHVS and CDR2 is FQNEAQ. As DNA, the CDR3 is TGTGCCAGCAGCCCGGACAGGGTGGCCAACTATGGCTACACCTTC. Protein sequence: CASSPDRVANYGYTF. The full variable domain, rest sourced from reference TRBV7-8 and TRBJ1-2, is GAGVSQSPRYKVAKRGQDVALRCDPISGHVSLFWYQQALGQGPEFLTYFQNEAQLDKSGLPSDRFFAERPEGSVSTLKIQRTQQEDSAVYLCASSPDRVANYGYTFGSGTRLTVV.

The chain couples TRBV7-2 to TRBJ2-1, with D uncertain. V was pared by 4 bases and J by 6 bases, with 13 bases between. This CDR3 spans 14 amino acids. The germline CDR1 and CDR2 sequences are SGHTA and FQGNSA. The CDR3 sequence is CASSSLARSNEQFF. In DNA, the CDR3 is TGTGCCAGCAGCTCACTTGCTAGAAGCAATGAGCAGTTCTTC.

The V call is TRBV11-2, the J call TRBJ2-1, with 10 nucleotides matching TRBD1. Germline V CDR1 and CDR2: SGHAT, FQNNGV. The CDR3 has 17 amino acids. V trimming: 1 base; J trimming: 6 bases; junction bases outside the gene matches: 9. In DNA form, the CDR3 reads TGTGCCAGCAGCTTAGTGGGCGGGACAGGGGAGAGCAATGAGCAGTTCTTC. Its protein is CASSLVGGTGESNEQFF.

The chain has TRBV5-4 and TRBJ2-3; D remains ambiguous. Looked up from germline, CDR1 is SGHNT and CDR2 is YYREEE (reference sequence). The CDR3 consists of 15 residues. The V gene lost 3 bases and the J gene lost 4 bases, with 15 bases spanning the gap. The CDR3: CASSSWQRDSDTQYF. CDR3 nucleotide sequence: TGTGCCAGCAGCTCCTGGCAGCGAGACTCAGATACGCAGTATTTT.